Listed below are T cell receptor beta chains from one sample, sequenced in a study of identical twins. TCRdb ran MiXCR on the 5' RACE reads and lists one entry per CDR3 protein. The sample consists of fewer than 900,000 distinct CDR3 sequences, around 20% of them appearing once. These data were also filed under a second study, of T cells expressing NK-cell markers.

The source material was PBMCs. These receptors originate from a woman aged 18-35 years in good health. CDR3s include the opening cysteine and the closing phenylalanine or tryptophan. The order of the fields is J gene, V gene, CDR3 protein.

>TRBJ2-1|TRBV6-6
CASTHSFNEQFF
>TRBJ2-1|TRBV12-3/TRBV12-4
CASSHRGGNEQFF
>TRBJ2-1|TRBV24-1
CATSEGLAGTYNEQFF
>TRBJ2-5|TRBV10-3
CAISGEGGETQYF
>TRBJ2-1|TRBV12-3/TRBV12-4
CASSNGGGADEQFF
>TRBJ2-1|TRBV4-3
CASSRLDISGRLSSYNEQFF
>TRBJ2-1|TRBV4-3
CASSQETSGRAREQFF
>TRBJ1-4|TRBV6-1
CASSSRGGNEKLFF
>TRBJ2-7|TRBV12-3/TRBV12-4
CASRASRDGLYEQYF
>TRBJ2-3|TRBV6-1
CASPPGLTDTQYF
>TRBJ1-4|TRBV9
CASSPTRGGETNEKLFF
>TRBJ2-1|TRBV5-1
CASEASGGYNEQFF
>TRBJ1-1|TRBV7-6
CASSLTGGTAEAFF
>TRBJ2-2|TRBV10-1
CASSEGFHGTGELFF
>TRBJ2-5|TRBV7-2
CASSFPDRVETQYF
>TRBJ1-2|TRBV13
CASSPEGQGWGYTF
>TRBJ2-3|TRBV7-2
CASSLGWASTDTQYF
>TRBJ2-1|TRBV4-2
CASSHQGGGSSYNEQFF
>TRBJ1-3|TRBV7-6
CASSLEVTNSPNSGNTIYF
>TRBJ2-1|TRBV29-1
CSARGARSYNEQFF
>TRBJ2-2|TRBV5-5
CASSLEGQDTGELFF
>TRBJ2-1|TRBV4-3
CASSQRVGDPQFF
>TRBJ2-1|TRBV2
CASLSGTSRANEQFF
>TRBJ2-1|TRBV7-9
CASSLGTSIHEQFF
>TRBJ2-5|TRBV19
CASSIGGGQETQYF
>TRBJ1-2|TRBV6-2/TRBV6-3
CASSYRSYGYTF
>TRBJ2-7|TRBV7-3
CASSPTRNSYEQYF
>TRBJ1-2|TRBV7-3
CASSLYTGYTF
>TRBJ1-1|TRBV5-1
CASSLVGNRGTEAFF